This T cell receptor beta chain was sequenced during a study of blood T cell repertoires in COVID-19. This clone appeared once. V lost 5 bases and J lost 1, with 14 bases in between. This CDR3 comprises 15 residues. Germline V gene sequence: CDR1 LNHDA, CDR2 SQIVND (reference sequence). As handled by the study authors: The authors estimated nucleated cell counts from reference gene primer amplification. Clones were sequenced by immunoSEQ multiplex PCR, and TCRdb holds only the in-frame ones, with some missing. From that table come the V and J calls and clone size; the DNA was used to work out D and trimming. The table lists around 250,000 clones, about four fifths of them singletons, with around 8.1% in the top ten.

The chain uses TRBV19 and TRBJ1-1; TRBD1 is a possible D gene (5 bases). The receptor was isolated from a man in his forties with active or convalescent COVID-19. Sequencing was performed on peripheral blood. This CDR3 is CASSSVWGRNTEAFF. CDR3 DNA sequence: TGTGCCAGTAGTTCGGTATGGGGCAGGAACACTGAAGCTTTCTTT.